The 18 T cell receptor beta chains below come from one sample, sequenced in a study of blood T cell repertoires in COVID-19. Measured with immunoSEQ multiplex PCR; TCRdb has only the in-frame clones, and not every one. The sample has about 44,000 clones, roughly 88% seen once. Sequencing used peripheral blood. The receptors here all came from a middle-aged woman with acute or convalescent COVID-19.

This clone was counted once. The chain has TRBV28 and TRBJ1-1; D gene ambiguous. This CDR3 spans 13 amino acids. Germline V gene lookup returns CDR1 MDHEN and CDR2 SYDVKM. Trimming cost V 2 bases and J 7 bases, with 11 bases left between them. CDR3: CASSLPNLLEAFF. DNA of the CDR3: TGTGCCAGCAGTTTACCCAACCTACTTGAAGCTTTCTTT.

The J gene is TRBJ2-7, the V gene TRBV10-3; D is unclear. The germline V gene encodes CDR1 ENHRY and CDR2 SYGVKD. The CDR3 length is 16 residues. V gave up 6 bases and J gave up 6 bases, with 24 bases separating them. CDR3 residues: CAIRQSTTQKNLEQYF. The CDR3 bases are TGTGCCATCAGACAATCAACTACGCAAAAAAACCTCGAGCAGTACTTC.

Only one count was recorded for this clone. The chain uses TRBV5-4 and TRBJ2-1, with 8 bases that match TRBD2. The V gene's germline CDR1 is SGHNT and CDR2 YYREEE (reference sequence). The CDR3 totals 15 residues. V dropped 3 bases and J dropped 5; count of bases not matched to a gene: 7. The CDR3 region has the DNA TGTGCCAGCAGCTACACTAGCGGTACTAACAATGAGCAGTTCTTC. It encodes CASSYTSGTNNEQFF.

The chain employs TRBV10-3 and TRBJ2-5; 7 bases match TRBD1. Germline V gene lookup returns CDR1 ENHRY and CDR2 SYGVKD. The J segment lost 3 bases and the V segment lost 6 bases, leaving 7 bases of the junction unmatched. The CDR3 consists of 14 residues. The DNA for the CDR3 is TGTGCCATCAGAGCAGGGGGAATGGAAGAGACCCAGTACTTC. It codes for CAIRAGGMEETQYF.

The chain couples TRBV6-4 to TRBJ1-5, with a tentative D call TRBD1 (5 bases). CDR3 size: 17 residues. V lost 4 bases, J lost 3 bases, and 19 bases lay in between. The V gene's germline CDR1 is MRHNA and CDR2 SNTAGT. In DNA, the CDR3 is TGTGCCAGCAGTGCGGGACTTGATACAGGCCACAATCAGCCCCAGCATTTT. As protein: CASSAGLDTGHNQPQHF.

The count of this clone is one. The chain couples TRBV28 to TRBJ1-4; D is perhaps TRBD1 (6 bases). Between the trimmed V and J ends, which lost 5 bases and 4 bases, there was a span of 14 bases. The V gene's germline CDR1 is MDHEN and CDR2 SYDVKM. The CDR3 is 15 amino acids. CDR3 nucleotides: TGTGCCAGCAGTGGAAGGACAGCCCTTAATGAAAAACTGTTTTTT. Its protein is CASSGRTALNEKLFF. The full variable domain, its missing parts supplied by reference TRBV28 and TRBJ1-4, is DVKVTQSSRYLVKRTGEKVFLECVQDMDHENMFWYRQDPGLGLRLIYFSYDVKMKEKGDIPEGYSVSREKKERFSLILESASTNQTSMYLCASSGRTALNEKLFFGSGTQLSVL.

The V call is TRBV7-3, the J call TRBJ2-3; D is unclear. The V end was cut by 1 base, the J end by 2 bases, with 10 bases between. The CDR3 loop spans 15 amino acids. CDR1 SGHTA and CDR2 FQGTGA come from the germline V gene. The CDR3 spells CASSLRAPPTDTQYF. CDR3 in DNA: TGTGCCAGCAGCTTAAGGGCTCCTCCCACAGATACGCAGTATTTT.

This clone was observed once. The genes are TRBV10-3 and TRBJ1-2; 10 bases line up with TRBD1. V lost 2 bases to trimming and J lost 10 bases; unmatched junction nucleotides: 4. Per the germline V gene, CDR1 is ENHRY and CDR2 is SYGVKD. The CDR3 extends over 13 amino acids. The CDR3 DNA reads TGTGCCATCAGTGAGGGGGACAGGGGTGACTACACCTTC. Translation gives CAISEGDRGDYTF.

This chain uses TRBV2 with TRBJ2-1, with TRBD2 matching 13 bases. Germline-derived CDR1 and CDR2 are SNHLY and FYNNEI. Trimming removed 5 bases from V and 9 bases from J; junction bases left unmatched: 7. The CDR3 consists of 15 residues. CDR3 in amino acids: CASSYTSGGAGEQFF. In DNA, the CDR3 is TGTGCCAGCAGTTACACTAGCGGGGGGGCGGGTGAGCAGTTCTTC.

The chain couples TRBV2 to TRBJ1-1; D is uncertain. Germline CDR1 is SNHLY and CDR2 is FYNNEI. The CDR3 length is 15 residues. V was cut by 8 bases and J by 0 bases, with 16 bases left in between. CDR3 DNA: TGTGCCAGCCGCTACCGGGGAGGGATGAACACTGAAGCTTTCTTT. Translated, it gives CASRYRGGMNTEAFF.

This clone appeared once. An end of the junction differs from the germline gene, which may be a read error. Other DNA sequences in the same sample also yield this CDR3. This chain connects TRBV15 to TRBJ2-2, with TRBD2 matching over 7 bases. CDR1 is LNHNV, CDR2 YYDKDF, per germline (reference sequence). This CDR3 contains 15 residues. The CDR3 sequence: CATSRDRTSTGELFF. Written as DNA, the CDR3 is TGCGCCACCAGCAGAGATAGGACTAGCACCGGGGAGCTGTTTTTT.

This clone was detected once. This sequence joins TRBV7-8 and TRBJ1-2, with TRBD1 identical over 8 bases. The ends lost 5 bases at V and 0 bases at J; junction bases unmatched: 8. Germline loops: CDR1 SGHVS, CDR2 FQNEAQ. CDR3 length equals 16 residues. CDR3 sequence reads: CASSESGTGTNYGYTF. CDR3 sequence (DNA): TGTGCCAGCAGCGAATCCGGGACAGGCACTAACTATGGCTACACCTTC.

The CDR3 nucleotides read TGTGCCAGCAGTTTAATGGGACAAAACTATGGCTACACCTTC. The encoded protein is CASSLMGQNYGYTF. V usage is TRBV28 and J usage is TRBJ1-2; possibly TRBD1 for D (6 bases). Trimming took off 2 bases at V and 2 bases at J, with 9 bases between the two ends. The CDR3 sequence is 14 residues long. Germline CDR1 and CDR2: MDHEN and SYDVKM.

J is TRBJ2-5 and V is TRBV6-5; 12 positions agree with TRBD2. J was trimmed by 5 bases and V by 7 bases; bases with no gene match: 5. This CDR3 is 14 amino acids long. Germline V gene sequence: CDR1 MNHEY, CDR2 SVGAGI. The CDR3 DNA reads TGTGCCAGCACTCTAGCGGGAGGGCTGGAGACCCAGTACTTC. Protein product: CASTLAGGLETQYF.

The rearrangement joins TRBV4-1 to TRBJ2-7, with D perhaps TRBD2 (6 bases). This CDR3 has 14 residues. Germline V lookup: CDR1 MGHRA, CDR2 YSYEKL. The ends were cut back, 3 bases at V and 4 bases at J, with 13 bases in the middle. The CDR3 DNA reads TGCGCCAGCAGCCACGGGACTGGGAAATACGAGCAGTACTTC. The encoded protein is CASSHGTGKYEQYF.

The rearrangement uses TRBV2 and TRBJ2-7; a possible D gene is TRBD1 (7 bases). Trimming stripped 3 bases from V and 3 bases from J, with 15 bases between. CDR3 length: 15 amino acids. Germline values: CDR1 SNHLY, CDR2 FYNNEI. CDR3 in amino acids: CASSESAGGLYEQYF. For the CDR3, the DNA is TGTGCCAGCAGTGAGTCGGCAGGGGGGCTCTACGAGCAGTACTTC.

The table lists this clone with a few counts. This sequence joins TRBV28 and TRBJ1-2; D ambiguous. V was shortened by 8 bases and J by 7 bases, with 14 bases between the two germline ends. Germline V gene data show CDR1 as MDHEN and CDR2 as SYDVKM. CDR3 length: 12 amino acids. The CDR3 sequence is CASEGGVSGYTF. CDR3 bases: TGTGCCAGCGAAGGCGGGGTTTCTGGCTACACCTTC.

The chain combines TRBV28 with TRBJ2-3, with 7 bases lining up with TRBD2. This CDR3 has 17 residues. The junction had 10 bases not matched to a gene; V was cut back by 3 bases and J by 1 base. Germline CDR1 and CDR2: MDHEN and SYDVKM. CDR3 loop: CASSFVRVAGGTDTQYF. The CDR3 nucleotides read TGTGCCAGCAGTTTTGTGCGGGTGGCGGGGGGCACAGATACGCAGTATTTT. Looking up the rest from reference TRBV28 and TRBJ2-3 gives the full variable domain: DVKVTQSSRYLVKRTGEKVFLECVQDMDHENMFWYRQDPGLGLRLIYFSYDVKMKEKGDIPEGYSVSREKKERFSLILESASTNQTSMYLCASSFVRVAGGTDTQYFGPGTRLTVL.